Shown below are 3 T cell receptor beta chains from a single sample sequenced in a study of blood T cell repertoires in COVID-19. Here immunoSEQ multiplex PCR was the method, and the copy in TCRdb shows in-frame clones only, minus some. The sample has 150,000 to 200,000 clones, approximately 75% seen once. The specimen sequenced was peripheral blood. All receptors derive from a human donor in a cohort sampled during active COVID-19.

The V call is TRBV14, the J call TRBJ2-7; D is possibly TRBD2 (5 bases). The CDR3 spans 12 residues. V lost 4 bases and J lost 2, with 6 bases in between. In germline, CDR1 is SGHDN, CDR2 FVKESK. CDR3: CASSPGTYEQYF. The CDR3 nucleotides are TGTGCCAGCAGCCCGGGGACCTACGAGCAGTACTTC.

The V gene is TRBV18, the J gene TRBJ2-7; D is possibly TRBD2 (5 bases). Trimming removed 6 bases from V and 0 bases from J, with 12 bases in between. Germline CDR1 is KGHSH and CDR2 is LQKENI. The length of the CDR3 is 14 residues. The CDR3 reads CASSPAAGSYEQYF. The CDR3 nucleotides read TGTGCCAGCTCCCCAGCGGCGGGCTCCTACGAGCAGTACTTC.

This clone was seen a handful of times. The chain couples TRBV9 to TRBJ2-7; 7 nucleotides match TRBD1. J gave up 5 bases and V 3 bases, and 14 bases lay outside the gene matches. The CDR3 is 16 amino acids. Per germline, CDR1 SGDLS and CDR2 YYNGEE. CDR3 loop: CASSERDSIQQDEQYF. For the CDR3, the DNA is TGTGCCAGCAGCGAGAGGGACAGTATTCAGCAGGACGAGCAGTACTTC.